This T cell receptor (beta chain) appears in the sequencing data of a study of T cell responses to AZD1222 COVID-19 vaccine. Whole-study results and caveats: Increased Spike-specific TCR breadth and depth were observed after two AZD1222 doses. Clonal diversity was possibly underestimated; the donors were predominantly white British and more often female. Nearly half of spike-specific TCRs reportedly target variant regions that are unmutated in the B.1.351 and B.1.1.7 variants. Researchers report vaccine-associated CD4 TCRs spanning spike, with dominance at 160-218 and 743-854.

As for this clone: The antigen is not known.

The CDR3 covers 15 residues. CDR1 MDHEN and CDR2 SYDVKM come from the germline V gene. The junction had 4 bases not matched to a gene; V was cut back by 3 bases and J by 5 bases. Clones were sequenced by immunoSEQ multiplex PCR, and TCRdb holds only the in-frame ones, with some missing. The repertoire holds 95,000 to 100,000 clones, with roughly 86% as singletons. The receptor was isolated from an adult who received the AZD1222 COVID-19 vaccine. Sample: peripheral blood, taken 28 days after the second AZD1222 dose. This chain links TRBV28 with TRBJ2-1, with 10 bases identical to TRBD2. The CDR3: CASSLWTSGHNEQFF. The CDR3 DNA follows: TGTGCCAGCAGTTTGTGGACTAGCGGACACAATGAGCAGTTCTTC.